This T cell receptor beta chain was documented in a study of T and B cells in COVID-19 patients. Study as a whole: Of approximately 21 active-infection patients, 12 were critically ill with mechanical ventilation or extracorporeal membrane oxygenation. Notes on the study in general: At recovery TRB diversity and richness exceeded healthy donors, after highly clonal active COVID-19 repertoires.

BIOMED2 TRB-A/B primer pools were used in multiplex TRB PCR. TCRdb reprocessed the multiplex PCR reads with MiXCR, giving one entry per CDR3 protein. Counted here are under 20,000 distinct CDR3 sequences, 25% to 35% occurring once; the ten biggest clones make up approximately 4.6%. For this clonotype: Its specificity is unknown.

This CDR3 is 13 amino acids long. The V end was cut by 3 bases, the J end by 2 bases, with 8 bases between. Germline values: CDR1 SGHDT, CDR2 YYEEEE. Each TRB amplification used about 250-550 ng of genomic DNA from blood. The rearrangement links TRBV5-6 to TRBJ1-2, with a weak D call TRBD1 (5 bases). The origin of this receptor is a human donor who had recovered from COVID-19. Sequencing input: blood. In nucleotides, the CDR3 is TGTGCCAGCAGCTCGACAGCAAACTATGGCTACACCTTC. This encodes CASSSTANYGYTF.